These T cell receptor beta chains were read from a single sample in a study of T cell clones after liver transplantation. TCRdb's copy holds only in-frame clones and misses some; the assay was immunoSEQ multiplex PCR. This sample carries about 45,000 clones, just over 85% of them seen once, and the ten largest clones take approximately 2.7%. Sequences were derived from CD4+ T cells from blood, sampled 24 months after liver transplant. The receptor set was obtained from a human patient who received a liver transplant. Some of the T cells may derive from the graft donor. Each CDR3 is given with its conserved first and last residue. The D gene is left open where the match is weak.

CDR3aa: CASRDFMNTEAFF
j_gene: TRBJ1-1
v_gene: TRBV6-5
d_gene: .

CDR3aa: CASSLEADTQYF
j_gene: TRBJ2-3
v_gene: TRBV5-5
d_gene: .

CDR3aa: CASSWEDSLDTQYF
j_gene: TRBJ2-3
v_gene: TRBV28
d_gene: .

CDR3aa: CASSSPDRGNEKLFF
j_gene: TRBJ1-4
v_gene: TRBV7-2
d_gene: TRBD1

CDR3aa: CASSLEGLYEQYF
j_gene: TRBJ2-7
v_gene: TRBV5-1
d_gene: .

CDR3aa: CASSFRQADTQYF
j_gene: TRBJ2-3
v_gene: TRBV5-4
d_gene: .

CDR3aa: CASSPQGGNYGYTF
j_gene: TRBJ1-2
v_gene: TRBV2
d_gene: .

CDR3aa: CASSLDQGHNEQFF
j_gene: TRBJ2-1
v_gene: TRBV7-2
d_gene: .

CDR3aa: CASSLPQTSGTKETQYF
j_gene: TRBJ2-5
v_gene: TRBV7-9
d_gene: TRBD2

CDR3aa: CASSLVRDTKNIQYF
j_gene: TRBJ2-4
v_gene: TRBV11-2
d_gene: .

CDR3aa: CASSPTGLQETQYF
j_gene: TRBJ2-5
v_gene: TRBV9
d_gene: .

CDR3aa: CASSVRDRDSPLHF
j_gene: TRBJ1-6
v_gene: TRBV9
d_gene: TRBD1

CDR3aa: CASSQAGGQGARGYTF
j_gene: TRBJ1-2
v_gene: TRBV14
d_gene: TRBD1

CDR3aa: CASRPSGQPEQYF
j_gene: TRBJ2-7
v_gene: TRBV27
d_gene: .

CDR3aa: CASSQSPAGGQETQYF
j_gene: TRBJ2-5
v_gene: TRBV4-1
d_gene: TRBD2

CDR3aa: CASSIEFLRTDSGNTIYF
j_gene: TRBJ1-3
v_gene: TRBV19
d_gene: .

CDR3aa: CASSATPGVYGYTF
j_gene: TRBJ1-2
v_gene: TRBV2
d_gene: .

CDR3aa: CASSRKQGADNEQFF
j_gene: TRBJ2-1
v_gene: TRBV5-4
d_gene: TRBD1

CDR3aa: CASSQEPRGGGAYNEQFF
j_gene: TRBJ2-1
v_gene: TRBV4-2
d_gene: TRBD2

CDR3aa: CASTALGEGQGYTF
j_gene: TRBJ1-2
v_gene: TRBV6-5
d_gene: .

CDR3aa: CASSLGQSNTEAFF
j_gene: TRBJ1-1
v_gene: TRBV5-1
d_gene: .

CDR3aa: CASSEDSRGQYF
j_gene: TRBJ2-4
v_gene: TRBV10-2
d_gene: .

CDR3aa: CASSSGTGGTEAFF
j_gene: TRBJ1-1
v_gene: TRBV5-4
d_gene: TRBD1

CDR3aa: CASRRDRNQPQHF
j_gene: TRBJ1-5
v_gene: TRBV28
d_gene: TRBD1

CDR3aa: CASSGRAGGNEQFF
j_gene: TRBJ2-1
v_gene: TRBV5-1
d_gene: TRBD2

CDR3aa: CARSPRTANYGYTF
j_gene: TRBJ1-2
v_gene: TRBV5-3
d_gene: .

CDR3aa: CASSLITGTGSGELFF
j_gene: TRBJ2-2
v_gene: TRBV4-1
d_gene: TRBD1

CDR3aa: CASSLTGGETEQFF
j_gene: TRBJ2-1
v_gene: TRBV28
d_gene: TRBD1

CDR3aa: CASSQEPGQGPYNEQFF
j_gene: TRBJ2-1
v_gene: TRBV4-1
d_gene: TRBD1

CDR3aa: CASRLEAHGDTQYF
j_gene: TRBJ2-3
v_gene: TRBV19
d_gene: .

CDR3aa: CASSQDSTGGHSPLHF
j_gene: TRBJ1-6
v_gene: TRBV4-3
d_gene: TRBD1

CDR3aa: CASTGGSTGQETQYF
j_gene: TRBJ2-5
v_gene: TRBV6-1
d_gene: .

CDR3aa: CASSLETLPRGTDTQYF
j_gene: TRBJ2-3
v_gene: TRBV11-2
d_gene: .

CDR3aa: CASSEKRDGYGYTF
j_gene: TRBJ1-2
v_gene: TRBV2
d_gene: .

CDR3aa: CASSIDRSLHNEQFF
j_gene: TRBJ2-1
v_gene: TRBV6-5
d_gene: .

CDR3aa: CASSRQGAGGELFF
j_gene: TRBJ2-2
v_gene: TRBV5-8
d_gene: TRBD1

CDR3aa: CSVTNQPDPWGEQFF
j_gene: TRBJ2-1
v_gene: TRBV29-1
d_gene: .

CDR3aa: CASGWGSGELFF
j_gene: TRBJ2-2
v_gene: TRBV6-1
d_gene: .

CDR3aa: CASSPNLGDGNTIYF
j_gene: TRBJ1-3
v_gene: TRBV7-2
d_gene: .

CDR3aa: CSVEAARSSGNTIYF
j_gene: TRBJ1-3
v_gene: TRBV29-1
d_gene: .

CDR3aa: CASSLGLAGASGYEQYF
j_gene: TRBJ2-7
v_gene: TRBV7-8
d_gene: TRBD2

CDR3aa: CASSLVGGRSYNEQFF
j_gene: TRBJ2-1
v_gene: TRBV5-1
d_gene: .

CDR3aa: CASSQGGASGQTDTQYF
j_gene: TRBJ2-3
v_gene: TRBV4-2
d_gene: .

CDR3aa: CASSPISSGTGGRNEQFF
j_gene: TRBJ2-1
v_gene: TRBV18
d_gene: TRBD1

CDR3aa: CASRQDRTDTQYF
j_gene: TRBJ2-3
v_gene: TRBV19
d_gene: .

CDR3aa: CASSQDQRGSSLNTEAFF
j_gene: TRBJ1-1
v_gene: TRBV4-1
d_gene: .

CDR3aa: CASSAAEGAGEAFF
j_gene: TRBJ1-1
v_gene: TRBV6-4
d_gene: TRBD1

CDR3aa: CSVDSGTGTLKAGELFF
j_gene: TRBJ2-2
v_gene: TRBV29-1
d_gene: TRBD1

CDR3aa: CASNHRPAASYNSPLHF
j_gene: TRBJ1-6
v_gene: TRBV19
d_gene: .

CDR3aa: CASSRNLRADTQYF
j_gene: TRBJ2-3
v_gene: TRBV14
d_gene: .

CDR3aa: CASSLEGDTWETQYF
j_gene: TRBJ2-5
v_gene: TRBV5-1
d_gene: .

CDR3aa: CASSPRTSGRAADTQYF
j_gene: TRBJ2-3
v_gene: TRBV7-3
d_gene: TRBD2

CDR3aa: CASSPTGGSTYEQYF
j_gene: TRBJ2-7
v_gene: TRBV2
d_gene: TRBD1

CDR3aa: CASSYSNQGIYGYTF
j_gene: TRBJ1-2
v_gene: TRBV6-5
d_gene: .

CDR3aa: CASSSSSLANYGYTF
j_gene: TRBJ1-2
v_gene: TRBV7-2
d_gene: .

CDR3aa: CASSLSGDQPQHF
j_gene: TRBJ1-5
v_gene: TRBV7-9
d_gene: .

CDR3aa: CASSRPGTGIYEQYF
j_gene: TRBJ2-7
v_gene: TRBV27
d_gene: TRBD1

CDR3aa: CSVGRTGNTGELFF
j_gene: TRBJ2-2
v_gene: TRBV29-1
d_gene: TRBD1

CDR3aa: CASQRPYNQPQHF
j_gene: TRBJ1-5
v_gene: TRBV28
d_gene: .